This TCR beta chain was recorded in a study of T cells in Graves' hyperthyroidism and ophthalmopathy. RNA transcripts were the template for amplifying TCR beta CDR3 regions. The HTBI primer set was used in a first-round RT-PCR of the TCR CDR3. TCRdb ran MiXCR on the multiplex PCR reads and lists one entry per CDR3 protein. This table has roughly 350,000 distinct CDR3 sequences, 14% appearing once. V lost 4 bases, J lost 10 bases, and 7 bases stayed unmatched. This CDR3 has 14 residues. CDR1 and CDR2 (germline): MNHNS, SASEGT. Study results and caveats: For ophthalmopathy, model prediction preceded onset by a median 6.5 months. Most thyroid clonotypes expanded above 0.001 were also detected in blood.

Details on this clonotype: Its antigen is undetermined.

Sequences were obtained from blood. The gene calls are TRBV6-1 and TRBJ2-1; 10 bases map to TRBD2. The TCR originated in a woman aged 25 to 39 with Graves' hyperthyroidism. DNA of the CDR3: TGTGCCAGCAGTGTGGCTAGCGGGAGCGCCGAGCAGTTCTTC. This gives the protein CASSVASGSAEQFF.